A selection of T cell receptor beta chains follows, all from one sample in a study of radiation and T cells in renal cell carcinoma. Generated by immunoSEQ multiplex PCR, the TCRdb table keeps only in-frame clones and is missing some. The table has about 150,000 clones, around 89% seen once; the top ten hold approximately 4%. The starting material was blood, obtained from a patient whose treatment included radiotherapy and nephrectomy. The receptors come from a woman in her 70s with renal cell carcinoma. CDR3s leave out the opening cysteine and the closing phenylalanine or tryptophan.

TRBV28	15	TRBJ1-6	ASSLSHGTGGNSPLH
TRBV9	14	TRBJ2-5	ASSEAGTGGGQTQY
TRBV9	15	TRBJ2-5	ASSAGARDTFQETQY
TRBV5-1	12	TRBJ1-1	ASSLVSFNTEAF
TRBV4-3	14	TRBJ1-3	ASSHRLGTPGNTIY
TRBV5-6	12	TRBJ1-2	ASSSGLLNYGYT
TRBV29-1	11	TRBJ1-6	SVEESKGSPLH
TRBV6-5	11	TRBJ2-2	ASSTTKGQELF
TRBV19	10	TRBJ2-5	ASSSGSWEQY
TRBV7-2	15	TRBJ1-3	ASSLVSGPGGGNTIY
TRBV4-1	13	TRBJ2-1	ASSQESLINNEQF
TRBV10-3	11	TRBJ2-1	AISDSAPHEQF
TRBV5-4	10	TRBJ1-1	ASSQVNTEAF
TRBV7-2	14	TRBJ1-3	ASSLARTGNGNTIY
TRBV19	15	TRBJ2-6	ASSLLLTGSGANVLT
TRBV7-2	14	TRBJ2-1	ASSYRTSGGRNEQF
TRBV28	12	TRBJ1-2	ASSLLGSNYGYT
TRBV6-1	14	TRBJ2-3	ASSEDAGPGLDTQY
TRBV27	12	TRBJ1-5	ASSPSGSDQPQH
TRBV28	13	TRBJ1-2	ASSLGGQGEYGYT
TRBV7-3	11	TRBJ1-6	ASSPGRSSPLH
TRBV7-9	13	TRBJ2-2	ASSLVGPNTGELF
TRBV6-6	14	TRBJ2-2	ASSYGTGKNTGELF
TRBV6-6	9	TRBJ1-2	ASSLEQENT
TRBV11-2	11	TRBJ2-7	ASTGQGRREQY
TRBV5-4	12	TRBJ1-2	ASSLRQERGGYT
TRBV7-2	13	TRBJ1-4	ASSLAARGGEKLF
TRBV9	12	TRBJ2-5	ASSPGDRQETQY
TRBV30	10	TRBJ2-2	AWGGRAWELF
TRBV5-6	14	TRBJ1-1	ASSPYRQGLNTEAF
TRBV7-9	12	TRBJ2-5	ASSLSGGKETQY
TRBV27	12	TRBJ1-5	ASSLGRSKKPQH
TRBV28	12	TRBJ2-5	ASSFGGWQETQY
TRBV19	14	TRBJ1-2	ASSIPRERTNYGYT
TRBV7-9	14	TRBJ1-1	ASSLQPGSVNTEAF
TRBV5-6	14	TRBJ1-1	ASSSGDRDTSTEAF
TRBV28	12	TRBJ1-2	ASEAATFNYGYT
TRBV18	13	TRBJ2-3	ASSPDSSSTDTQY
TRBV19	12	TRBJ1-6	ASSDRGVNSPLH
TRBV10-3	11	TRBJ2-4	AIKSGQKNIQY
TRBV5-1	14	TRBJ1-1	ASTLGGWDGKTEAF
TRBV5-1	12	TRBJ2-2	ASSLAGRTGELF
TRBV7-6	13	TRBJ2-3	ASSGGTSGPLTQY
TRBV19	14	TRBJ2-7	ASTPPGTGGSYEQY
TRBV11-3	13	TRBJ1-1	ASSSRGGAGTEAF
TRBV30	14	TRBJ1-4	AWSRSPGQGGEKLF
TRBV7-9	13	TRBJ1-1	ASSLPGRVGTEAF
TRBV29-1	13	TRBJ1-1	SVDNRGRGNTEAF
TRBV5-6	12	TRBJ2-5	ASSLDRAGKTQY
TRBV6-5	13	TRBJ1-1	ASWKRQGMDTEAF